This TCR beta chain derives from a study of regulatory T cells in long-lasting Graves disease. This sample's time point: newly diagnosed GD, antithyroid drugs for less than 3 months. PBMC RNA served as the TCR library source. iRepertoire HTBI primers and Arm-PCR of CDR3 regions built TCR beta libraries. One entry per CDR3 protein, called by TCRdb with MiXCR from the multiplex PCR reads. The table records over 400,000 distinct CDR3 sequences, roughly 15% of them present only once. This clonotype was counted between two and nine times. These data were also filed under a second study, of T cells in Graves' hyperthyroidism and ophthalmopathy. In that study: TCR CDR3 underwent first-round RT-PCR with the HTBI primer set.

The receptor was isolated from a woman in her 50s with Graves disease. Sample: peripheral blood mononuclear cells (PBMCs), taken at new diagnosis, from a patient treated with antithyroid drugs.

This CDR3 reads CSAREWTGVSNQPQHF. The CDR3 bases are TGCAGTGCTAGAGAGTGGACAGGGGTGAGCAATCAGCCCCAGCATTTT. The chain recombines TRBV20-1 with TRBJ1-5, with TRBD1 identical over 9 bases. The CDR3 covers 16 residues. Germline V gives CDR1 DFQATT, CDR2 SNEGSKA (reference sequence). Losses at the gene ends were 0 bases for V and 1 base for J; bases not matched to a gene: 4.